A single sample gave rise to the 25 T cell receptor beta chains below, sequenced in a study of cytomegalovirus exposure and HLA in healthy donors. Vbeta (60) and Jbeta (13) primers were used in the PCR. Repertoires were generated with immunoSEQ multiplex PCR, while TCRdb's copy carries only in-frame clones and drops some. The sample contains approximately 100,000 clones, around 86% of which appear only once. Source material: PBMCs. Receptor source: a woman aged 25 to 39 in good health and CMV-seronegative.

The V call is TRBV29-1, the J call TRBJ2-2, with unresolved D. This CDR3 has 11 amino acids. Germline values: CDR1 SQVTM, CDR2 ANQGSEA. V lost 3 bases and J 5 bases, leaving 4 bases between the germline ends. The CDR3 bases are TGCAGCGTTGAGCGGACCGGGGAGCTGTTTTTT. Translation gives CSVERTGELFF.

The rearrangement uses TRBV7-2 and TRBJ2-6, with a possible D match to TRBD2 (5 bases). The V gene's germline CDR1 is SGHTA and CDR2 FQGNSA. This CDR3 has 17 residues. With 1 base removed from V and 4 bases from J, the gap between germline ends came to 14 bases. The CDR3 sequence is CASSLDGVATGANVLTF. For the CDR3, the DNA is TGTGCCAGCAGCTTAGACGGGGTGGCCACCGGGGCCAACGTCCTGACTTTC.

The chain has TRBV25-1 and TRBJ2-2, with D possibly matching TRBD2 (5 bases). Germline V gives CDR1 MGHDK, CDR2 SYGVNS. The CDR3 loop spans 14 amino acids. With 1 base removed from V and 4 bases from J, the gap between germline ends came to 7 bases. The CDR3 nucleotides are TGTGCCAGCAGTGAATCCGGGATCACCGGGGAGCTGTTTTTT. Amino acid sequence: CASSESGITGELFF.

CDR3 coding DNA: TGTGCCAGCAGCCAAGATCATCGTCCGGGACAGGGGGACTACGAGCAGTACTTC. Its protein product is CASSQDHRPGQGDYEQYF. This sequence joins TRBV4-2 and TRBJ2-5, with 11 bases that match TRBD1. TRBJ2-7 matches the DNA end more closely, so the J call is doubtful. The CDR3 covers 18 residues. The germline gives CDR1 LGHNA, CDR2 YNFKEQ.

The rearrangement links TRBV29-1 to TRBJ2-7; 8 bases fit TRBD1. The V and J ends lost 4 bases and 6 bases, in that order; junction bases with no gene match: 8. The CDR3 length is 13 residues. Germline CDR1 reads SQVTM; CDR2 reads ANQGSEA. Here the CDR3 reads CSVVLGQGSEQYF. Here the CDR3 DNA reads TGCAGCGTTGTGCTAGGACAGGGAAGCGAGCAGTACTTC.

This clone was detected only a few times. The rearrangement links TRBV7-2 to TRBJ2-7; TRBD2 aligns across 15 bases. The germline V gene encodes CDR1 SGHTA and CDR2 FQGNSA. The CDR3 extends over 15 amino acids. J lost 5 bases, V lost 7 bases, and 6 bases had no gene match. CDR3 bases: TGTGCCAGCACCAGGACTAGCGGGAGGGACCACGAGCAGTACTTC. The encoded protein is CASTRTSGRDHEQYF. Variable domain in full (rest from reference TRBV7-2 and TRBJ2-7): GAGVSQSPSNKVTEKGKDVELRCDPISGHTALYWYRQSLGQGLEFLIYFQGNSAPDKSGLPSDRFSAERTGGSVSTLTIQRTQQEDSAVYLCASTRTSGRDHEQYFGPGTRLTVT.

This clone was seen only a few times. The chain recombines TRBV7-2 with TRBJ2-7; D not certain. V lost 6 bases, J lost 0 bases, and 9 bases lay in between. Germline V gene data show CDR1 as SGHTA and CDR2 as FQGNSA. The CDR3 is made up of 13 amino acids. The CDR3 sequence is CASRFRSSYEQYF. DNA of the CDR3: TGTGCCAGCAGATTTAGAAGCTCCTACGAGCAGTACTTC.

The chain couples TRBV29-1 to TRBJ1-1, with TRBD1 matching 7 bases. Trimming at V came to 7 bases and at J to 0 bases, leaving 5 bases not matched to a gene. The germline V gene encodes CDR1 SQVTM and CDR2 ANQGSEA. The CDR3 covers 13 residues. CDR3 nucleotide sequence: TGCAGCGCCTGGACAGGCGTGAACACTGAAGCTTTCTTT. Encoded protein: CSAWTGVNTEAFF. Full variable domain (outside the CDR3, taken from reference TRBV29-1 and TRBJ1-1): SAVISQKPSRDICQRGTSLTIQCQVDSQVTMMFWYRQQPGQSLTLIATANQGSEATYESGFVIDKFPISRPNLTFSTLTVSNMSPEDSSIYLCSAWTGVNTEAFFGQGTRLTVV.

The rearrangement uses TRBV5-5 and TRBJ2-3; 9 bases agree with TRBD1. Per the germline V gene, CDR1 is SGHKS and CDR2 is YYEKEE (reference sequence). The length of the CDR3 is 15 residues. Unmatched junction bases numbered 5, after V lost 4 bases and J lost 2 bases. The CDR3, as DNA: TGTGCCAGCAGCCCGGGACAGGGAAACACAGATACGCAGTATTTT. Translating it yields CASSPGQGNTDTQYF.

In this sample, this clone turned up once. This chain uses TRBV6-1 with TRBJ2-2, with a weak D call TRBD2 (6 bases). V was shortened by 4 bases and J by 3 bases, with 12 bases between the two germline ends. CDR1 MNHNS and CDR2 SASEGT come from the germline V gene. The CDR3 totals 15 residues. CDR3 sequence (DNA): TGTGCCAGCAGTGGTGGGGGAGGAGACACCGGGGAGCTGTTTTTT. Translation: CASSGGGGDTGELFF.

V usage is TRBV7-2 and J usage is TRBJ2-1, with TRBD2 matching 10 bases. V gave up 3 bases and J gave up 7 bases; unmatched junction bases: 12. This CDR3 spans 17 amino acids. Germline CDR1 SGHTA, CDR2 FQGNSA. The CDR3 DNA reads TGTGCCAGCAGCTTCGACGGAGAGGCTAGCGGGGGAAATGAGCAGTTCTTC. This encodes CASSFDGEASGGNEQFF.

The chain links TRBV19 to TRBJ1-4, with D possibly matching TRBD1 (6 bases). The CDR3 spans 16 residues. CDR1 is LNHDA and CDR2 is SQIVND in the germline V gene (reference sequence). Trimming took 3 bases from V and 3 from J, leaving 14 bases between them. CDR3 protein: CASSISGAESNEKLFF. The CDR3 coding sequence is TGTGCCAGTAGTATTTCAGGGGCGGAATCTAATGAAAAACTGTTTTTT.

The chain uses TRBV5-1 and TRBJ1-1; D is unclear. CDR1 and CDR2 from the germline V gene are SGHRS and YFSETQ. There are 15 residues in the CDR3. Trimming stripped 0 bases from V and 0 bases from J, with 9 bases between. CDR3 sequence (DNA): TGCGCCAGCAGCTTGGACGAGGGTTTGAACACTGAAGCTTTCTTT. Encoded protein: CASSLDEGLNTEAFF.

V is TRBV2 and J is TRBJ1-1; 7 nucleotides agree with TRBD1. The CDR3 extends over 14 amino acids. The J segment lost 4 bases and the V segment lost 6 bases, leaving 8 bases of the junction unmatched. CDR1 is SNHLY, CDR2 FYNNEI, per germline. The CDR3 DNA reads TGTGCCAGCAGGACAGACAGGGTTGGCACTGAAGCTTTCTTT. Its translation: CASRTDRVGTEAFF.

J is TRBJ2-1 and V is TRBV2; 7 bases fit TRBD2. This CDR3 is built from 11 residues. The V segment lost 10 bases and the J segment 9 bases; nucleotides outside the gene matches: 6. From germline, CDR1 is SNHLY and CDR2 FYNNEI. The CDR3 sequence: CATRLATEQFF. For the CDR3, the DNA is TGTGCCACTAGACTAGCCACTGAGCAGTTCTTC.

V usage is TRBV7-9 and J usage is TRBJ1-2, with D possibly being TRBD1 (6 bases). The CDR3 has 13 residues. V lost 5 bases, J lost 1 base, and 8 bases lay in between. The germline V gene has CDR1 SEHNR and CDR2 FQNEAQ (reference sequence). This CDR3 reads CASSLDSNYGYTF. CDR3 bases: TGTGCCAGCAGCCTGGACAGTAACTATGGCTACACCTTC.

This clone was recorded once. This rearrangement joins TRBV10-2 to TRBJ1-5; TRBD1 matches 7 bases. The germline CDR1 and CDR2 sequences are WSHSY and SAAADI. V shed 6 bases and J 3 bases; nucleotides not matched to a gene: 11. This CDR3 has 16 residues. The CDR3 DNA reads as TGCGCCAGCAGCCCTTTACCGGGACAGATCAATCAGCCCCAGCATTTT. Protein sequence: CASSPLPGQINQPQHF.

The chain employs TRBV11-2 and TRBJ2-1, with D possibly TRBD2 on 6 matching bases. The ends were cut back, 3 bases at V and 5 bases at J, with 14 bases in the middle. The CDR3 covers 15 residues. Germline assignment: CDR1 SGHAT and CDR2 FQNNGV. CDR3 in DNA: TGTGCCAGCAGCTTTACGGGAGCCGGCGACAATGAGCAGTTCTTC. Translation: CASSFTGAGDNEQFF.

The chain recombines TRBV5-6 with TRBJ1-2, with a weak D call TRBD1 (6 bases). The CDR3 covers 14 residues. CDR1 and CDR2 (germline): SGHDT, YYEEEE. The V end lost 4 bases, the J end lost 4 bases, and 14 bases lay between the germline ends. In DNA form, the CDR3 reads TGTGCCAGCAGCCTAAGGGGGGGGAGCTATGGCTACACCTTC. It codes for CASSLRGGSYGYTF. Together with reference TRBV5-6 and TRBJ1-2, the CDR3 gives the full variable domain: DAGVTQSPTHLIKTRGQQVTLRCSPKSGHDTVSWYQQALGQGPQFIFQYYEEEERQRGNFPDRFSGHQFPNYSSELNVNALLLGDSALYLCASSLRGGSYGYTFGSGTRLTVV.

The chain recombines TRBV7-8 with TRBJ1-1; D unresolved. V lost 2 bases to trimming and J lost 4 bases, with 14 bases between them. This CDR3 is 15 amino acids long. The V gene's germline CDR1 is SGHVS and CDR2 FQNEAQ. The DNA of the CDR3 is TGTGCCAGCAGCTTACCCCAGCGGATAAGCACTGAAGCTTTCTTT. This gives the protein CASSLPQRISTEAFF.

The DNA for the CDR3 is TGCGCCAGCAGGTACGGACTAGCGAGAGACAATGAGCAGTTCTTC. Its translation: CASRYGLARDNEQFF. J is TRBJ2-1 and V is TRBV5-1; 9 bases match TRBD2. V gave up 5 bases and J gave up 5 bases; unmatched junction bases: 8. This CDR3 comprises 15 residues. Germline V gene sequence: CDR1 SGHRS, CDR2 YFSETQ.

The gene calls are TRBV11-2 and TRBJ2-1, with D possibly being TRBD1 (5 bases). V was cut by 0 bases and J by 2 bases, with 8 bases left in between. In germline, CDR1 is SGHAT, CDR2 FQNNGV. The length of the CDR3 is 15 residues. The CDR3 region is CASSLERTPYNEQFF. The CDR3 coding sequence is TGTGCCAGCAGCTTAGAGCGGACACCCTACAATGAGCAGTTCTTC.

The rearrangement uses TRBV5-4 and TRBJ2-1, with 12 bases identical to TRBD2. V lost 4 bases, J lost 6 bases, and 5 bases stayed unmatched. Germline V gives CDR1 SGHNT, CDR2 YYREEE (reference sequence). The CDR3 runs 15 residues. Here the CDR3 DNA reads TGTGCCAGCAGCGAGACTAGCGGGAGATCCAATGAGCAGTTCTTC. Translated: CASSETSGRSNEQFF.

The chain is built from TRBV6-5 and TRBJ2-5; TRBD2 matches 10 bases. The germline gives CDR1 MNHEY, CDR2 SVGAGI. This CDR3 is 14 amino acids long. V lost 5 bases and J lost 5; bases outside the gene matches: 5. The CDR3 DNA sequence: TGTGCCAGCAGTCTAGCGGGAGCGGGGGAGACCCAGTACTTC. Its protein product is CASSLAGAGETQYF.

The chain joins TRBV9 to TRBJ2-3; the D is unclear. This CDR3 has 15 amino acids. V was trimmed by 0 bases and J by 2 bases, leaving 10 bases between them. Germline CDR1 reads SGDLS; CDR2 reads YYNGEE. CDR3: CASSVGGGNTDTQYF. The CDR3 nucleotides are TGTGCCAGCAGCGTAGGAGGCGGCAACACAGATACGCAGTATTTT.